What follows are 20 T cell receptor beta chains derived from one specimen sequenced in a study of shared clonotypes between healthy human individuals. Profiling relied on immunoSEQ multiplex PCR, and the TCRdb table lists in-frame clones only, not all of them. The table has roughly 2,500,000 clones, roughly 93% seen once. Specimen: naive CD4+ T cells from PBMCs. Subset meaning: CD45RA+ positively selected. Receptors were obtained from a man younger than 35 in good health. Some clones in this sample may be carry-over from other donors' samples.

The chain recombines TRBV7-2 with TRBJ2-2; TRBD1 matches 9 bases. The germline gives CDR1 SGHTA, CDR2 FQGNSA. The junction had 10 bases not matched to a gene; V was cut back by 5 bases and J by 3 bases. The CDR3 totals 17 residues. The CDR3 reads CASSPNPTGGYTGELFF. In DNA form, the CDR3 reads TGTGCCAGCAGCCCCAACCCGACAGGGGGTTACACCGGGGAGCTGTTTTTT.

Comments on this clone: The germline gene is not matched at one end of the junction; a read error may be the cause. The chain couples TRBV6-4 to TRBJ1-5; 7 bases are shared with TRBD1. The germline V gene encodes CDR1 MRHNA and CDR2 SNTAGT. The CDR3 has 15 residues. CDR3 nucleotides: TGTGCCAGCAGTGAAACACACAGGGGCAACCAGCCCCAGCATTTT. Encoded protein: CASSETHRGNQPQHF.

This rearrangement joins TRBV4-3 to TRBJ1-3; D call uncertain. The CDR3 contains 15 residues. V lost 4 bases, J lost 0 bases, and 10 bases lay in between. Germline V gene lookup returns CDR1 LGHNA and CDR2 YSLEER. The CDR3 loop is CASSLLPGSGNTIYF. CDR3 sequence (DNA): TGCGCCAGCAGCCTTTTACCTGGCTCTGGAAACACCATATATTTT.

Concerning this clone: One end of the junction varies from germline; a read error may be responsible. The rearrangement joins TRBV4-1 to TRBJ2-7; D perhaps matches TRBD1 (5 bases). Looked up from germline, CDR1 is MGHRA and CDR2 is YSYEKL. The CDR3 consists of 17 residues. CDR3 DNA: TGCGCCAGCAGCCAAGATTTATTTGGGGCAGGATTCTACGGGCAGTACTTC. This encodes CASSQDLFGAGFYGQYF.

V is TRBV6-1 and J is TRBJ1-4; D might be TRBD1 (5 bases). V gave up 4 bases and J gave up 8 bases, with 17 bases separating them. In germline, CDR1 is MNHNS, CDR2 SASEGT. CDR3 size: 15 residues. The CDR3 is CASSVSGPGWEKLFF. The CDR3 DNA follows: TGTGCCAGCAGTGTATCGGGGCCGGGATGGGAAAAACTGTTTTTT.

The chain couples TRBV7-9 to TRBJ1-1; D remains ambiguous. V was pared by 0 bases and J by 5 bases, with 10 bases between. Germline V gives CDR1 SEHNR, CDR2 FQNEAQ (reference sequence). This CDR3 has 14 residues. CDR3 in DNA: TGTGCCAGCAGCTTAGCCCCCCGCCGAACTGAAGCTTTCTTT. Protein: CASSLAPRRTEAFF.

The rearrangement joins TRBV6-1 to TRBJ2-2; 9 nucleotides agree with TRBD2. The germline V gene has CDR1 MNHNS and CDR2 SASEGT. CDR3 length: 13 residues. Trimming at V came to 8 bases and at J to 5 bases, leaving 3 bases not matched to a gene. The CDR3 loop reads CASGLAGTGELFF. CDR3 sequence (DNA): TGTGCCAGCGGCCTAGCGGGAACCGGGGAGCTGTTTTTT.

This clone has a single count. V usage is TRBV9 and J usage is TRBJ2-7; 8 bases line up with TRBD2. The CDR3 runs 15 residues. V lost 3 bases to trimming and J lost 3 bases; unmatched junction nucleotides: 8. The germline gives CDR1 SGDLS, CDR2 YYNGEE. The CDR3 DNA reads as TGTGCCAGCAGCGGCGACGCGGGAGGAAACTACGAGCAGTACTTC. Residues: CASSGDAGGNYEQYF.

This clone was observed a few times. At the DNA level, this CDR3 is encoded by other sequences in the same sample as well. CDR3 loop: CASSFGLATDTQYF. DNA of the CDR3: TGTGCCAGCAGTTTCGGACTAGCGACAGATACGCAGTATTTT. The chain links TRBV27 to TRBJ2-3; 9 nucleotides match TRBD2. The V and J ends lost 3 bases and 3 bases, in that order; junction bases with no gene match: 1. The CDR3 totals 14 residues. Looked up from germline, CDR1 is MNHEY and CDR2 is SMNVEV (reference sequence).

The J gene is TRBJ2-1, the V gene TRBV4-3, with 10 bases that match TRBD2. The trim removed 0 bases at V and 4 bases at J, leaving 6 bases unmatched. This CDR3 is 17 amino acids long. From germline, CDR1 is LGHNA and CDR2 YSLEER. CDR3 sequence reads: CASSQELRLAGYNEQFF. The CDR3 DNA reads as TGCGCCAGCAGCCAAGAGCTCCGACTAGCGGGTTACAATGAGCAGTTCTTC.

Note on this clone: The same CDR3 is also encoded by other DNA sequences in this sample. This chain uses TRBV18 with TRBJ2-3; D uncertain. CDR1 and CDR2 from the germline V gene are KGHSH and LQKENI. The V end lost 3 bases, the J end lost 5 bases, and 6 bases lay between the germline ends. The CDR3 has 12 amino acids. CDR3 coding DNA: TGTGCCAGCTCACCTTCGGGAGATACGCAGTATTTT. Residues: CASSPSGDTQYF.

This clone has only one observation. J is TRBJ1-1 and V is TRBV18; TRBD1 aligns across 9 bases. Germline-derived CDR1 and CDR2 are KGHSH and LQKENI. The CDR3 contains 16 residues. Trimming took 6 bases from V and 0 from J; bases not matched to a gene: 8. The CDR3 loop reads CASSGRTGAMNTEAFF. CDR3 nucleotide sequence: TGTGCCAGCTCGGGTAGGACAGGGGCCATGAACACTGAAGCTTTCTTT.

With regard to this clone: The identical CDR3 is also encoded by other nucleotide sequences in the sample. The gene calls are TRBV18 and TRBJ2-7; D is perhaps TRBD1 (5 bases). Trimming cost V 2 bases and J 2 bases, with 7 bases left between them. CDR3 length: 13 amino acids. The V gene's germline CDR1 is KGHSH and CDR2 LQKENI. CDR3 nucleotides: TGTGCCAGCTCACCAGGGGCAACCTACGAGCAGTACTTC. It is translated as CASSPGATYEQYF.

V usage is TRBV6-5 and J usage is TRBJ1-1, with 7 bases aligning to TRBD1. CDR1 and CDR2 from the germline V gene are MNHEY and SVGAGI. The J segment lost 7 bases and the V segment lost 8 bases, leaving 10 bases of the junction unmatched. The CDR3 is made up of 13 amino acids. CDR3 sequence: CASLKPGGNEAFF. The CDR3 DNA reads TGTGCCAGCTTAAAGCCAGGGGGAAATGAAGCTTTCTTT.

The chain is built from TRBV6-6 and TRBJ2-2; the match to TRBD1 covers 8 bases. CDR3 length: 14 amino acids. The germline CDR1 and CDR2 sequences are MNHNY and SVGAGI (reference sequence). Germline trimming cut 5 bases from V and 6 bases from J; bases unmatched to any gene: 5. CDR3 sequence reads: CASSGDRLAGELFF. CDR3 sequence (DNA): TGTGCCAGCAGTGGGGACAGGTTGGCCGGGGAGCTGTTTTTT.

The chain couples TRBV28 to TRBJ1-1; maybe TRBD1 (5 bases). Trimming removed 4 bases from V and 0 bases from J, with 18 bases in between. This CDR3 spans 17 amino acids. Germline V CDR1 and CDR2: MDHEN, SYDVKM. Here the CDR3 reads CASSSLKQVGMNTEAFF. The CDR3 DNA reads TGTGCCAGCAGTTCTCTAAAACAGGTGGGAATGAACACTGAAGCTTTCTTT.

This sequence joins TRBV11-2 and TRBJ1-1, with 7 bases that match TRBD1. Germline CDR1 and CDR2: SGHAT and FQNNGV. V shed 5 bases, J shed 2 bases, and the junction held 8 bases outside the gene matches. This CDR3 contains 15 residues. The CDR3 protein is CASSPTTGFNTEAFF. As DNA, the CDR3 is TGTGCCAGCAGCCCGACGACAGGGTTCAACACTGAAGCTTTCTTT.

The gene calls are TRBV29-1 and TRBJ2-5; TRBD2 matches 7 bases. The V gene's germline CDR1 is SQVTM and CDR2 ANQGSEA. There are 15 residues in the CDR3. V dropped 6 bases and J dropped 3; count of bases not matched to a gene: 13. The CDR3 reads CSVRRSSGPEETQYF. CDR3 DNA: TGCAGCGTACGGCGAAGTAGCGGGCCGGAAGAGACCCAGTACTTC.

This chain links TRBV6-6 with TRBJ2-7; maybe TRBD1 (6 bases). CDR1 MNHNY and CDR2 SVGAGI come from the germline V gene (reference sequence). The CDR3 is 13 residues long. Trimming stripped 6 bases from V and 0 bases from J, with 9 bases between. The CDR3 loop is CASRWDNSYEQYF. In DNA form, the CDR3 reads TGTGCCAGCAGATGGGACAACTCCTACGAGCAGTACTTC.

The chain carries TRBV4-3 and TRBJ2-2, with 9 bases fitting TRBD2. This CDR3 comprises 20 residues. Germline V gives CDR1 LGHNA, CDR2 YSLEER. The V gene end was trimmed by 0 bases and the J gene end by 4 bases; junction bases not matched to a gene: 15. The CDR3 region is CASSQDRREGRGGSTGELFF. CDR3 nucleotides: TGCGCCAGCAGCCAAGATCGGCGGGAGGGCCGCGGTGGAAGCACCGGGGAGCTGTTTTTT.